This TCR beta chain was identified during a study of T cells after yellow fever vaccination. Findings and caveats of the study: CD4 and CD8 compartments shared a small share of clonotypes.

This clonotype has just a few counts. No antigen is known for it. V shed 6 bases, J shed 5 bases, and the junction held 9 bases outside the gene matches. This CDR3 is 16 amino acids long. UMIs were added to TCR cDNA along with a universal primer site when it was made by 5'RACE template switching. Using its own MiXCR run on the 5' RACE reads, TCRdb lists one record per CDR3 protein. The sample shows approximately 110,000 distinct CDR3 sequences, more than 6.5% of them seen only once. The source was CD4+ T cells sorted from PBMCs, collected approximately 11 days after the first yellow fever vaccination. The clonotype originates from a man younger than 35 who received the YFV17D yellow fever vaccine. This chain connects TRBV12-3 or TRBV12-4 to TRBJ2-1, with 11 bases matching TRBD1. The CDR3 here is CASRPRTGGAHNEQFF. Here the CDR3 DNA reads TGTGCCAGCAGACCCCGGACAGGGGGCGCCCACAATGAGCAGTTCTTC.